This T cell receptor beta chain was sequenced for a study of OX40 agonist ivuxolimab in advanced cancers. Turning to the study itself: Prior therapy, whether anti-PD-1, anti-PD-L1 or anti-CTLA-4, was allowed, and roughly 44% had some. Patients achieving partial responses numbered three: one hepatocellular carcinoma case and two cutaneous melanoma cases. The study, taken as a whole, reports: Dose levels from 0.1 to 3.0 mg/kg saw CD4+ and CD8+ blood T cells expand clonally by week 6.

TCRdb keeps only in-frame clones here, not all; method: immunoSEQ multiplex PCR. Counted here are under 90,000 clones, over 80% occurring once; the ten biggest clones make up about 0.32%. As concerns this clone: Its antigen is unidentified.

V lost 3 bases to trimming and J lost 8 bases, with 19 bases between them. This CDR3 region has 15 residues. The germline gives CDR1 KGHSY, CDR2 FQNENV. The sequence was collected from an adult with an advanced solid tumor such as melanoma, head and neck, liver or kidney cancer. The sequencing used CD4+ or CD8+ T cells sorted from blood, collected in a trial of the OX40 agonist ivuxolimab. This sequence joins TRBV16 and TRBJ1-1, with D perhaps matching TRBD1 (6 bases). CDR3 coding DNA: TGTGCCAGCAGCCACAGGGGTTTTCGAGGTGAGGAAGCTTTCTTT. It is translated as CASSHRGFRGEEAFF. The full variable domain, with the rest looked up from reference TRBV16 and TRBJ1-1, is GEEVAQTPKHLVRGEGQKAKLYCAPIKGHSYVFWYQQVLKNEFKFLISFQNENVFDETGMPKERFSAKCLPNSPCSLEIQATKLEDSAVYFCASSHRGFRGEEAFFGQGTRLTVV.